This TCR beta chain was sequenced during a study of OX40 agonist ivuxolimab in advanced cancers. For the study at large: Intravenous ivuxolimab at 0.01 to 10 mg/kg was given to patients every 2 weeks. Hepatocellular carcinoma, melanoma, renal cell or head and neck cancer occurred in dose-escalation patients.

The ends were cut back, 1 base at V and 7 bases at J, with 13 bases in the middle. This CDR3 comprises 15 residues. Germline-derived CDR1 and CDR2 are SEHNR and FQNEAQ (reference sequence). Study results and caveats: Clones of CD4+ and CD8+ blood T cells grew by week 6 at doses of 0.1 to 3.0 mg/kg.

Notes on this clone: Antigen: not known.

Some clones are missing from TCRdb's copy, which holds only in-frame ones; the method was immunoSEQ multiplex PCR. Of roughly 80,000 clones in the sample, 93% were seen once. The source was CD4+ or CD8+ T cells sorted from blood, collected in a trial of the OX40 agonist ivuxolimab. V gene TRBV7-9 combines with J gene TRBJ1-4; unclear D gene. The sequence was obtained from an adult with an advanced solid tumor such as melanoma, head and neck, liver or kidney cancer. CDR3 loop: CASSLGPSWGEKLFF. CDR3 in DNA: TGTGCCAGCAGCTTAGGACCGAGCTGGGGTGAAAAACTGTTTTTT.